This TCR beta chain was obtained from a study of T-cell memory formation after mild COVID-19. Study-level information: The TCR clusters were mostly specific to one donor.

Trimming stripped 6 bases from V and 13 bases from J, with 15 bases between. This CDR3 is built from 11 residues. Germline V gives CDR1 KGHSY, CDR2 FQNENV. In regard to this clonotype: Its antigen remains unidentified.

General study results and limits: Second-wave clones reaching peak frequency on day 37 lacked confirmed SARS-CoV-2 specificity. There were some responding clones in pre-infection memory, which suggested that cross-reactive memory had joined.

From 5'RACE with constant-segment primers came TCR alpha and TCR beta cDNA libraries that carried sample barcodes and UMIs. One entry per CDR3 protein results from TCRdb running MiXCR on the 5' RACE reads. The repertoire holds 580,000 or so distinct CDR3 sequences, with 15% to 20% as singletons. The TCR originated in an adult woman who had mild COVID-19 (a few samples of this study predate the infection). Cell type and time point are not known. The chain uses TRBV16 and TRBJ2-5; either TRBD1 or TRBD2 may fit D (5 bases each). The specimen sequenced was PBMCs or a T cell subset sorted from them (not recorded which). The CDR3 here is CASSRGRDPYF. The CDR3 DNA reads TGTGCCAGCAGTCGGGGCAGGGATCCGTACTTC.